The 6 T cell receptor beta chains given below trace back to one sample, sequenced in a study of CD8+ T cells in alopecia areata. Extracted from the samples, RNA was reverse transcribed into cDNA to serve as the sequencing template. The data were produced by immunoSEQ multiplex PCR, yet TCRdb's version contains in-frame clones alone and is incomplete. The table lists 150,000 to 200,000 clones, 55% of them singletons. Sequencing was performed on CD4+ T cells sorted from blood. The receptor source for this set is a human donor in good health.

In its sample, this clone was seen once. V is TRBV6-5 and J is TRBJ2-7; 12 bases map to TRBD2. Unmatched junction bases numbered 3, after V lost 0 bases and J lost 6 bases. The CDR3 is 15 residues long. The germline V gene has CDR1 MNHEY and CDR2 SVGAGI. CDR3 coding DNA: TGTGCCAGCAGTTACTCGAGACTAGCGGGAGTCGAGCAGTACTTC. It codes for CASSYSRLAGVEQYF.

V gene TRBV7-9 combines with J gene TRBJ2-1; 12 bases map to TRBD1. Looked up from germline, CDR1 is SEHNR and CDR2 is FQNEAQ (reference sequence). This CDR3 is built from 15 residues. The V and J ends lost 5 bases and 7 bases, in that order; junction bases with no gene match: 6. CDR3 DNA sequence: TGTGCCAGCAGCCGCCGGGACAGGGGGCGGAATGAGCAGTTCTTC. Protein product: CASSRRDRGRNEQFF.

Concerning this clone: At the DNA level, this CDR3 is encoded by other sequences in the same sample as well. The chain employs TRBV29-1 and TRBJ2-7; 8 positions match TRBD1. The junction had 1 base not matched to a gene; V was cut back by 3 bases and J by 3 bases. The CDR3 loop spans 12 amino acids. Germline V gene lookup returns CDR1 SQVTM and CDR2 ANQGSEA. CDR3 nucleotide sequence: TGCAGCGTTGAGGGGACAGGCTACGAGCAGTACTTC. Amino acids: CSVEGTGYEQYF.

This clone has just a few counts. This sequence joins TRBV29-1 and TRBJ1-1; D call uncertain. Germline CDR1 is SQVTM and CDR2 is ANQGSEA. V gave up 7 bases and J gave up 3 bases, with 12 bases separating them. The CDR3 length is 12 residues. In nucleotides, the CDR3 is TGCAGCGCCATCAAGGGTGACACTGAAGCTTTCTTT. This sequence encodes CSAIKGDTEAFF. Supplemented by reference TRBV29-1 and TRBJ1-1, the full variable domain reads SAVISQKPSRDICQRGTSLTIQCQVDSQVTMMFWYRQQPGQSLTLIATANQGSEATYESGFVIDKFPISRPNLTFSTLTVSNMSPEDSSIYLCSAIKGDTEAFFGQGTRLTVV.

This clone was recorded a few times. Other DNA sequences of this sample code for an identical CDR3. The CDR3 here is CASSLAGRTDTQYF. In DNA form, the CDR3 reads TGCGCCAGCAGCTTGGCCGGTCGCACAGATACGCAGTATTTT. The genes are TRBV5-1 and TRBJ2-3, with unresolved D. From germline, CDR1 is SGHRS and CDR2 YFSETQ. The CDR3 is made up of 14 amino acids. V lost 0 bases to trimming and J lost 1 base, with 6 bases between them.

The chain has TRBV5-4 and TRBJ1-5; the D is unclear. Trimming cost V 0 bases and J 3 bases, with 4 bases left between them. Germline CDR1 SGHNT, CDR2 YYREEE (reference sequence). The CDR3 is 13 residues long. The CDR3 here is CASSLAPNQPQHF. The CDR3 coding sequence is TGTGCCAGCAGCTTGGCCCCCAATCAGCCCCAGCATTTT. Together with reference TRBV5-4 and TRBJ1-5, the CDR3 gives the full variable domain: ETGVTQSPTHLIKTRGQQVTLRCSSQSGHNTVSWYQQALGQGPQFIFQYYREEENGRGNFPPRFSGLQFPNYSSELNVNALELDDSALYLCASSLAPNQPQHFGDGTRLSIL.